Only one count was recorded for the clone carrying this TCR beta chain. Its specificity is unknown. Profiling of TCR beta VDJ combinations and CDR3 sequences used genomic DNA as template. TCRdb independently ran MiXCR on the reads; one entry per CDR3 protein. This sample has 250,000 to 350,000 distinct CDR3 sequences; 45% to 65% occur once, and the top ten carry roughly 1.3%. The sample comes from a study of CD8+CD57+ T cells in acquired aplastic anemia. Study summary: Sorted CD4+ and CD8+ cells gave a mean 3.2 ug DNA, range about 0.19 to 27.4 ug. Study-level points and caveats: With respect to CD8+ Simpson's diversity, patients and controls did not differ significantly. Roughly 31 CD8+ CDR3 sequences occurred in both the patients and the controls.

Only patients with CD8+CD57+ cell expansion on flow cytometry were chosen for sequencing. All participating patients were living with severe acquired aplastic anemia. The CDR3 has 15 residues. Trimming stripped 5 bases from V and 3 bases from J, with 13 bases between. Germline CDR1 SNHLY, CDR2 FYNNEI. V and J are TRBV2 and TRBJ2-2, with TRBD2 as a possible D gene (6 bases). The sequence came from a human donor with aplastic anemia. The sequencing sample was made of sorted CD4+, CD8+, or CD8+CD57+ T cells (not recorded which) from PBMCs. The CDR3 is CASSLFSGDTGELFF. CDR3 coding DNA: TGTGCCAGCAGTTTGTTTTCGGGGGACACCGGGGAGCTGTTTTTT. Full variable domain (missing parts from reference TRBV2 and TRBJ2-2): EPEVTQTPSHQVTQMGQEVILRCVPISNHLYFYWYRQILGQKVEFLVSFYNNEISEKSEIFDDQFSVERPDGSNFTLKIRSTKLEDSAMYFCASSLFSGDTGELFFGEGSRLTVL.